These 25 T cell receptor beta chains share one sample of origin, sequenced in a study of Ad26.COV2.S vaccination and SARS-CoV-2 variants. The treatment denotes: 19 received Ad26.COV2.S at low or high dose, single or two shots; several received placebo; per-sample allocation not given. At day 63 after the first vaccine or placebo injection, samples were drawn. The repertoire was sequenced with immunoSEQ multiplex PCR; TCRdb's copy has only in-frame clones and lacks some. The table has about 500,000 clones, roughly nine tenths seen once. Sequencing used peripheral blood, obtained in a trial of Ad26.COV2.S vaccine versus placebo. The receptors stem from a person aged 18-65 years who received the Ad26.COV2.S COVID-19 vaccine or a placebo.

This rearrangement joins TRBV24-1 to TRBJ1-5; D is ambiguous. With 7 bases removed from V and 1 base from J, the gap between germline ends came to 7 bases. Germline CDR1 reads KGHDR; CDR2 reads SFDVKD. The CDR3 is 13 amino acids. CDR3 in amino acids: CATSPGSNQPQHF. The CDR3 DNA sequence: TGTGCCACCAGCCCAGGAAGCAATCAGCCCCAGCATTTT.

This chain uses TRBV30 with TRBJ2-1; D not certain. Germline-derived CDR1 and CDR2 are GTSNPN and SVGIG (reference sequence). There are 12 residues in the CDR3. V lost 1 base, J lost 7 bases, and 8 bases lay in between. The CDR3 DNA reads as TGTGCCTGGAGTGCCTATTCGAATGAGCAGTTCTTC. Translated: CAWSAYSNEQFF.

The V and J genes are TRBV5-4 and TRBJ2-2; tentatively, D is TRBD2 (6 bases). The V and J ends lost 5 bases and 1 base respectively, with 15 bases between them. The germline V gene encodes CDR1 SGHNT and CDR2 YYREEE (reference sequence). The CDR3 consists of 16 residues. As DNA, the CDR3 is TGTGCCAGCAGACTCGCCGGGACTGGGAACACCGGGGAGCTGTTTTTT. Its protein product is CASRLAGTGNTGELFF.

As DNA, the CDR3 is TGTGCCAGCAGTTACTCTCCCTACAGGGATGATACGCAGTATTTT. It specifies CASSYSPYRDDTQYF. V and J are TRBV6-6 and TRBJ2-3; TRBD1 is a possible D gene (6 bases). The germline V gene encodes CDR1 MNHNY and CDR2 SVGAGI (reference sequence). V was trimmed by 0 bases and J by 6 bases, leaving 13 bases between them. CDR3 length: 15 amino acids.

V gene TRBV7-9 combines with J gene TRBJ2-3; 8 bases line up with TRBD1. Per the germline V gene, CDR1 is SEHNR and CDR2 is FQNEAQ (reference sequence). This CDR3 is built from 13 residues. V gave up 6 bases and J gave up 7 bases; unmatched junction bases: 6. CDR3 coding DNA: TGTGCCAGCAGTTCAGGGGGCGAAAATACGCAGTATTTT. Its protein is CASSSGGENTQYF.

The chain carries TRBV10-3 and TRBJ2-5, with 11 positions matching TRBD2. The junction had 1 base not matched to a gene; V was cut back by 0 bases and J by 4 bases. The germline V gene encodes CDR1 ENHRY and CDR2 SYGVKD. The CDR3 consists of 15 residues. The CDR3 bases are TGTGCCATCAGTGAGTCTAGCGGGAGGGCAGAGACCCAGTACTTC. Amino acid sequence: CAISESSGRAETQYF.

The chain has TRBV5-8 and TRBJ1-3, with 9 bases identical to TRBD1. Trimming removed 4 bases from V and 4 bases from J; junction bases left unmatched: 6. The CDR3 runs 15 residues. Germline CDR1 reads SGHTS; CDR2 reads YDEGEE. The CDR3 DNA is TGTGCCAGCAGCAAGGGGGACAGGGCAGGAAACACCATATATTTT. Its protein product is CASSKGDRAGNTIYF.

Remarks on this clone: The identical CDR3 is also encoded by other nucleotide sequences in the sample. The chain is built from TRBV7-9 and TRBJ1-1; D gene unclear. V was clipped by 2 bases and J by 0 bases, with 1 base between them. There are 12 residues in the CDR3. Germline CDR1 SEHNR, CDR2 FQNEAQ (reference sequence). The CDR3 DNA sequence: TGTGCCAGCAGCTTACTGAACACTGAAGCTTTCTTT. Its translation is CASSLLNTEAFF.

The gene calls are TRBV7-2 and TRBJ1-1; 7 nucleotides match TRBD1. CDR1 is SGHTA and CDR2 is FQGNSA in the germline V gene. This CDR3 is built from 13 residues. Unmatched junction bases numbered 7, after V lost 5 bases and J lost 7 bases. This chain's CDR3 is CASSVRQGVEAFF. For the CDR3, the DNA is TGTGCCAGCAGCGTGAGACAGGGAGTTGAAGCTTTCTTT.

This clone has just a few counts. The chain has TRBV7-3 and TRBJ2-2; D unclear. Germline CDR1 is SGHTA and CDR2 is FQGTGA. With 2 bases removed from V and 4 bases from J, the gap between germline ends came to 5 bases. The CDR3 has 13 amino acids. In DNA, the CDR3 is TGTGCCAGCAGCTTATACCGCACCGGGGAGCTGTTTTTT. Its protein is CASSLYRTGELFF.

The V and J genes are TRBV5-1 and TRBJ1-1; 7 nucleotides agree with TRBD1. The J segment lost 0 bases and the V segment lost 4 bases, leaving 9 bases of the junction unmatched. The CDR3 has 16 residues. CDR1 and CDR2 from the germline V gene are SGHRS and YFSETQ. This chain's CDR3 is CASSLTPDRLNTEAFF. The CDR3 region has the DNA TGCGCCAGCAGCCTCACCCCGGACAGGCTGAACACTGAAGCTTTCTTT.

The genes are TRBV29-1 and TRBJ2-3, with 13 bases fitting TRBD2. The CDR3 totals 15 residues. Germline loops: CDR1 SQVTM, CDR2 ANQGSEA. Trimming cost V 5 bases and J 3 bases; bases outside gene matches: 5. The CDR3 protein is CSVWTSGGYTDTQYF. The CDR3 DNA is TGCAGCGTTTGGACTAGCGGGGGTTATACAGATACGCAGTATTTT.

The chain carries TRBV10-2 and TRBJ1-1, with a possible D match to TRBD1 (5 bases). The length of the CDR3 is 12 residues. Trimming cost V 2 bases and J 6 bases, with 7 bases left between them. Per the germline V gene, CDR1 is WSHSY and CDR2 is SAAADI. CDR3 protein: CASSERGAEAFF. CDR3 sequence (DNA): TGCGCCAGCAGTGAGAGGGGCGCTGAAGCTTTCTTT.

This clone was seen only a few times. The rearrangement uses TRBV7-3 and TRBJ2-2; D is unclear. The V gene's germline CDR1 is SGHTA and CDR2 FQGTGA. V was pared by 1 base and J by 4 bases, with 4 bases between. CDR3 size: 13 residues. The CDR3 region is CASSLISTGELFF. As DNA, the CDR3 is TGTGCCAGCAGCTTAATCTCCACCGGGGAGCTGTTTTTT.

This chain connects TRBV27 to TRBJ1-4; D not resolved. Germline V gene lookup returns CDR1 MNHEY and CDR2 SMNVEV (reference sequence). Between the trimmed V and J ends, which lost 3 bases and 3 bases, there was a span of 8 bases. The CDR3 spans 14 residues. The CDR3 here is CASSFRAPNEKLFF. In DNA form, the CDR3 reads TGTGCCAGCAGTTTCAGAGCACCTAATGAAAAACTGTTTTTT.

The rearrangement joins TRBV7-2 to TRBJ1-1; D remains ambiguous. This CDR3 spans 13 amino acids. The V gene's germline CDR1 is SGHTA and CDR2 FQGNSA. Trimming took off 7 bases at V and 1 base at J, with 10 bases between the two ends. Written as DNA, the CDR3 is TGTGCCAGCACGAACCCCGGGAACACTGAAGCTTTCTTT. Translation gives CASTNPGNTEAFF.

The chain carries TRBV7-9 and TRBJ2-5, with unresolved D. V dropped 1 base and J dropped 5 bases, with 8 bases sitting between them. CDR1 is SEHNR, CDR2 FQNEAQ, per germline (reference sequence). This CDR3 has 13 residues. CDR3 protein: CASSLVLWETQYF. The CDR3 DNA sequence: TGTGCCAGCAGCTTAGTCTTGTGGGAGACCCAGTACTTC.

The gene calls are TRBV7-8 and TRBJ1-2, with 7 bases aligning to TRBD1. The V segment lost 5 bases and the J segment 4 bases; nucleotides outside the gene matches: 13. Germline V gives CDR1 SGHVS, CDR2 FQNEAQ. This CDR3 spans 16 amino acids. The CDR3 protein is CASSPGRGQHRYGYTF. The CDR3 nucleotides are TGTGCCAGCAGCCCCGGTAGGGGACAGCACCGCTATGGCTACACCTTC. Together with reference TRBV7-8 and TRBJ1-2, the CDR3 gives the full variable domain: GAGVSQSPRYKVAKRGQDVALRCDPISGHVSLFWYQQALGQGPEFLTYFQNEAQLDKSGLPSDRFFAERPEGSVSTLKIQRTQQEDSAVYLCASSPGRGQHRYGYTFGSGTRLTVV.

J is TRBJ2-5 and V is TRBV29-1, with TRBD2 identical over 11 bases. This CDR3 has 14 amino acids. V shed 6 bases and J 5 bases; nucleotides not matched to a gene: 8. CDR1 SQVTM and CDR2 ANQGSEA come from the germline V gene. CDR3 bases: TGCAGCGTCGCCCCGACTAGCGGGACCGAGACCCAGTACTTC. Its protein is CSVAPTSGTETQYF.

The rearrangement links TRBV6-1 to TRBJ2-5; D is possibly TRBD1 or TRBD2 (5 bases each). Germline V lookup: CDR1 MNHNS, CDR2 SASEGT. Trimming stripped 5 bases from V and 1 base from J, with 11 bases between. This CDR3 has 14 residues. The CDR3, as DNA: TGTGCCAGCAGTTCCTGGGGACCCCAAGAGACCCAGTACTTC. Its translation is CASSSWGPQETQYF.

The V gene is TRBV5-1, the J gene TRBJ2-7; D gene ambiguous. The V gene lost 3 bases and the J gene lost 0 bases, with 4 bases spanning the gap. In germline, CDR1 is SGHRS, CDR2 YFSETQ. This CDR3 comprises 12 residues. This CDR3 reads CASSSSSYEQYF. The DNA for the CDR3 is TGCGCCAGCAGCTCGAGCTCCTACGAGCAGTACTTC. Combining the CDR3 with reference TRBV5-1 and TRBJ2-7 gives the whole variable domain KAGVTQTPRYLIKTRGQQVTLSCSPISGHRSVSWYQQTPGQGLQFLFEYFSETQRNKGNFPGRFSGRQFSNSRSEMNVSTLELGDSALYLCASSSSSYEQYFGPGTRLTVT.

The CDR3 bases are TGTGCCAGCAGCCAAGCTGTCATGCCAGATACGCAGTATTTT. Its translation: CASSQAVMPDTQYF. V gene TRBV3-1 (or the pseudogene TRBV3-2) combines with J gene TRBJ2-3; D unresolved. This CDR3 is built from 14 residues. Germline CDR1 LGHDT, CDR2 YNNKEL (reference sequence). V shed 1 base and J shed 4 bases, with 9 bases lying between them.

V gene TRBV10-3 combines with J gene TRBJ2-7; 13 bases are shared with TRBD2. CDR3 length: 12 residues. The germline V gene encodes CDR1 ENHRY and CDR2 SYGVKD. V lost 9 bases and J lost 7; bases outside the gene matches: 3. The chain's CDR3 is CAIGLAGVEQYF. CDR3 sequence (DNA): TGTGCCATAGGACTAGCGGGAGTTGAGCAGTACTTC.

The V gene is TRBV18, the J gene TRBJ1-3, with 8 bases aligning to TRBD1. With 5 bases clipped from V and 0 bases from J, the junction kept 3 bases outside the gene matches. The CDR3 is made up of 15 amino acids. The germline V gene encodes CDR1 KGHSH and CDR2 LQKENI. This chain's CDR3 is CASSDTGGSGNTIYF. The CDR3 nucleotides are TGTGCCAGCTCAGACACAGGGGGCTCTGGAAACACCATATATTTT.

V usage is TRBV13 and J usage is TRBJ2-1, with a tentative D call TRBD2 (5 bases). Trimming removed 0 bases from V and 3 bases from J, with 9 bases in between. This CDR3 region has 15 residues. Per the germline V gene, CDR1 is PRHDT and CDR2 is FYEKMQ (reference sequence). In DNA form, the CDR3 reads TGTGCCAGCAGCTTAGGACTAGGAGGCTACAATGAGCAGTTCTTC. It codes for CASSLGLGGYNEQFF.